This entry concerns a single T cell receptor beta chain. Its antigen is unknown. This specimen comes from a study of cytomegalovirus exposure and HLA in healthy donors. Findings and caveats of the study: Productive status was seen about 90% or about 30% of the time for most TCR beta V segments in an earlier analysis. Later examination showed HLA-associated TCR beta chains had greater clonal expansion than equally common others.

Use of 60 Vbeta and 13 Jbeta primers characterized the PCR. Measured with immunoSEQ multiplex PCR; TCRdb has only the in-frame clones, and not every one. The table lists about 120,000 clones, over 65% of them singletons. The CDR3 runs to 16 residues. Germline-derived CDR1 and CDR2 are GTSNPN and SVGIG (reference sequence). J was trimmed by 2 bases and V by 7 bases; bases with no gene match: 14. The specimen sequenced was PBMCs. The chain has TRBV30 and TRBJ1-2; 9 bases agree with TRBD1. The sequence was collected from a man aged 35 to 55 in good health and CMV-seropositive. CDR3 sequence: CASYHNRGQSNYGYTF. In nucleotides, the CDR3 is TGTGCCTCGTATCACAACAGGGGGCAGTCCAACTATGGCTACACCTTC.